This T cell receptor beta chain came from a study of cytomegalovirus exposure and HLA in healthy donors. PCR was performed using 60 Vbeta and 13 Jbeta primers. Method: immunoSEQ multiplex PCR; TCRdb's copy keeps in-frame clones and lacks some. The table has 50,000 to 65,000 clones, approximately 71% seen once. The table lists this clone with a count of one. Germline V gives CDR1 SGDLS, CDR2 YYNGEE. This CDR3 region has 16 residues. Trimming stripped 1 base from V and 0 bases from J, with 11 bases between. Sequenced: PBMCs. The TCR comes from a man in his fifties in good health and CMV-seropositive. V gene TRBV9 combines with J gene TRBJ1-3; D perhaps matches TRBD1 (5 bases). For the CDR3, the DNA is TGTGCCAGCAGCGTACGTGGGGGGTCCTCTGGAAACACCATATATTTT. This translates into CASSVRGGSSGNTIYF.